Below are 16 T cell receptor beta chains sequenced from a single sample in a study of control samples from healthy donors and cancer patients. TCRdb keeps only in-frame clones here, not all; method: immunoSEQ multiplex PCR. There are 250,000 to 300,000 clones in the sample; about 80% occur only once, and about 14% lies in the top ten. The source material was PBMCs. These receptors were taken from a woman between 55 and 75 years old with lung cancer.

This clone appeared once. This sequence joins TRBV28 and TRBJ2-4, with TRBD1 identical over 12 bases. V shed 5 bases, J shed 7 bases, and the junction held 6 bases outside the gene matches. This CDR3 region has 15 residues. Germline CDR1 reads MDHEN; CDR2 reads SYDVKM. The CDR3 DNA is TGTGCCAGCAGTACCGGGACAGGGGGCATGAACATTCAGTACTTC. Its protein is CASSTGTGGMNIQYF.

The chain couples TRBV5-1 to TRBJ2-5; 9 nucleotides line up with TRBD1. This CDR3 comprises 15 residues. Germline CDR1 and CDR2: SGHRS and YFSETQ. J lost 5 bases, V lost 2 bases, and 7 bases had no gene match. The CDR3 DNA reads TGCGCCAGCAGCTTATCCGGGACAGGGCAGGAGACCCAGTACTTC. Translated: CASSLSGTGQETQYF.

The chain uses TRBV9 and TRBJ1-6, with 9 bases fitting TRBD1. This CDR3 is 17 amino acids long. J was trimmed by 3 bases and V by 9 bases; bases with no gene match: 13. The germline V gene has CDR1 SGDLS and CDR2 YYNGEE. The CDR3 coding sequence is TGTGCCATCCCCCGGGACAGGGAATTACGCTATAATTCACCCCTCCACTTT. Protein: CAIPRDRELRYNSPLHF.

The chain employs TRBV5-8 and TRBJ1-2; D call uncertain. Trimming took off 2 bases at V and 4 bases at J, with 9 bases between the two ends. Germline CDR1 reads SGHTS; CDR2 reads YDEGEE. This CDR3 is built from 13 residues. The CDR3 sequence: CASSFLAGYGYTF. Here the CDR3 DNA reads TGTGCCAGCAGCTTCCTAGCAGGCTATGGCTACACCTTC.

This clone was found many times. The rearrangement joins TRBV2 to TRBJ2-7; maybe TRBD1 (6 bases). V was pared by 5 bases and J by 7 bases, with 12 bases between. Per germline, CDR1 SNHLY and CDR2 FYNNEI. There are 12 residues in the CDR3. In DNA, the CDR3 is TGTGCCAGCAGTTGGACAGAATGGGAGCAGTACTTC. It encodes CASSWTEWEQYF.

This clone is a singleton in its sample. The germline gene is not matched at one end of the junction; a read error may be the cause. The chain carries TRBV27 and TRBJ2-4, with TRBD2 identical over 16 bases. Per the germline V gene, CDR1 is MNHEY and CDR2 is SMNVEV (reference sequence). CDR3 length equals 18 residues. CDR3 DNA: TGTGCCAGCAGTTCTGCAGGGACTAGCGGGAGGGCCACAAACATTCAGTACTTC. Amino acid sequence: CASSSAGTSGRATNIQYF.

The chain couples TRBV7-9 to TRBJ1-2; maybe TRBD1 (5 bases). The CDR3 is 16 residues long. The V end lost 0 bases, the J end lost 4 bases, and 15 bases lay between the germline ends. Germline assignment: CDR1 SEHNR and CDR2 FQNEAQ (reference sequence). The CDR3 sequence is CASSLALQTAPYGYTF. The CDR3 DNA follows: TGTGCCAGCAGCTTAGCCCTTCAGACAGCCCCCTATGGCTACACCTTC.

CDR3 coding DNA: TGTGCCAGCAGCGCCAGGGTCACGAACACCGGGGAGCTGTTTTTT. Translation gives CASSARVTNTGELFF. J is TRBJ2-2 and V is TRBV5-5; D may be TRBD1 (5 bases). Germline values: CDR1 SGHKS, CDR2 YYEKEE (reference sequence). This CDR3 comprises 15 residues. V was clipped by 4 bases and J by 0 bases, with 10 bases between them.

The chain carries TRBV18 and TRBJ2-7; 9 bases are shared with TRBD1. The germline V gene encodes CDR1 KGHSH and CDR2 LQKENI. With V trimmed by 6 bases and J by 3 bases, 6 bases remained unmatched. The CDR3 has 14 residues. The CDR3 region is CASSFQTGGYEQYF. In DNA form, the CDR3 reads TGTGCCAGCTCGTTCCAGACAGGGGGCTACGAGCAGTACTTC.

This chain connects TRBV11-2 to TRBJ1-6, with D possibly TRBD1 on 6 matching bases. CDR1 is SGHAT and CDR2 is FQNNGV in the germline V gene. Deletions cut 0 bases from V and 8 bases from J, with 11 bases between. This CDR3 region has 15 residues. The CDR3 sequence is CASSLESGAYSPLHF. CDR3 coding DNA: TGTGCCAGCAGCTTAGAGTCAGGGGCTTATTCACCCCTCCACTTT.

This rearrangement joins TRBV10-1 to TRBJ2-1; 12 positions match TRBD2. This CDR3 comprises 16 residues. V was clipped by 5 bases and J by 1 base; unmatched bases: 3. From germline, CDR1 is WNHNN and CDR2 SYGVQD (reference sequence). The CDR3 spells CASSPTSGGSYNEQFF. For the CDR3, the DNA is TGCGCCAGCAGTCCGACTAGCGGGGGATCCTACAATGAGCAGTTCTTC.

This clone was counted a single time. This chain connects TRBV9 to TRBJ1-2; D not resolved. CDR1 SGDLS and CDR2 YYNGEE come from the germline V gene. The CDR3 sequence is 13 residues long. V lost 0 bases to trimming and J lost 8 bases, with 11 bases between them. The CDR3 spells CASSVEGGGGYTF. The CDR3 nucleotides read TGTGCCAGCAGCGTAGAGGGTGGAGGCGGCTACACCTTC. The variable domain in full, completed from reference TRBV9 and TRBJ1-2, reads DSGVTQTPKHLITATGQRVTLRCSPRSGDLSVYWYQQSLDQGLQFLIQYYNGEERAKGNILERFSAQQFPDLHSELNLSSLELGDSALYFCASSVEGGGGYTFGSGTRLTVV.

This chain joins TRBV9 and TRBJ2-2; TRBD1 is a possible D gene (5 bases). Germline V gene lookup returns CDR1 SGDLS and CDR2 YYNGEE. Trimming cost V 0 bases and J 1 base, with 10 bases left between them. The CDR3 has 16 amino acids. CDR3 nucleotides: TGTGCCAGCAGCGTAGGGCAGGGAATGAACACCGGGGAGCTGTTTTTT. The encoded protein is CASSVGQGMNTGELFF.

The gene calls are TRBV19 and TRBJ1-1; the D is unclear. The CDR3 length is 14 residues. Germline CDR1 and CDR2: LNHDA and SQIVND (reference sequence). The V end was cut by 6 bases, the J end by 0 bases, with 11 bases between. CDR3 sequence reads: CASSQWTVNTEAFF. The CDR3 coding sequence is TGTGCCAGTAGCCAATGGACGGTGAACACTGAAGCTTTCTTT.

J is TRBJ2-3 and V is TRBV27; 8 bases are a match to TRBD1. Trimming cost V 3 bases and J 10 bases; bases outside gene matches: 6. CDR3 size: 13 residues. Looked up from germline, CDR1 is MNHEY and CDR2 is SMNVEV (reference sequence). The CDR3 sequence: CASSFRGRDAQYF. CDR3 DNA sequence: TGTGCCAGCAGTTTCAGGGGGCGGGATGCGCAGTATTTT.

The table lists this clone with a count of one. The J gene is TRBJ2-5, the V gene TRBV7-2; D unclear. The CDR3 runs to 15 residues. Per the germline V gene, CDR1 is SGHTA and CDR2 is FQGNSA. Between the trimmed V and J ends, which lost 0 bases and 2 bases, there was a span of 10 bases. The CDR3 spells CASSLAIPVQETQYF. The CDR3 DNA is TGTGCCAGCAGCTTAGCGATACCTGTTCAAGAGACCCAGTACTTC.